This paragraph reports one TCR beta chain. The method was immunoSEQ multiplex PCR; TCRdb's version includes in-frame clones alone and lacks a portion of them. The data show about 68,000 clones, with around 81% seen just once and about 8% held by the top ten. The germline gives CDR1 SNHLY, CDR2 FYNNEI. V shed 3 bases and J shed 5 bases, with 16 bases lying between them. This CDR3 comprises 15 residues. This sample stems from a study of cytotoxic CD8 clonotypes in ibrutinib-treated CLL. This TCR came from a human donor with chronic lymphocytic leukemia. This sample comprised PBMCs, obtained at disease progression, from a patient treated with ibrutinib. This chain connects TRBV2 to TRBJ2-5, with D uncertain. CDR3 protein: CASSDTGFVVETQYF. In DNA, the CDR3 is TGTGCCAGCAGTGATACCGGCTTTGTAGTGGAGACCCAGTACTTC.